This T cell receptor (beta chain) was identified in a study of breast tumors, draining lymph nodes, adjacent tissues. Overall study results and limits: Most tumor T cells seemingly derive from lymph node, then expand in tumor. Luminal-like breast cancer showed significantly higher tumor–nontumor repertoire similarity than basal-like. The lymph node origin of tumor T cells was framed as consistent with a hypothesis, not demonstrated. Compared with lymph nodes, tumors were less diverse; compared with nontumor tissue, more.

TCRdb passed the multiplex PCR reads through MiXCR, listing each CDR3 protein once. The sample shows some 120,000 distinct CDR3 sequences, 15% to 20% of them seen only once. Germline CDR1 is SEHNR and CDR2 is FQNEAQ (reference sequence). V lost 4 bases, J lost 1 base, and 2 bases stayed unmatched. The CDR3 contains 14 residues. Samples came from axillary lymph nodes draining the breast cancer. This clonotype came up many times. Its antigen is currently unknown. Sequencing input: axillary lymph node tissue. The sequence was collected from a female donor with breast cancer. Some clones in this sample may be carry-over from other donors' samples. The rearrangement links TRBV7-9 to TRBJ2-5; TRBD1 matches 8 bases. In DNA, the CDR3 is TGTGCCAGCAGCTCGGACAGGGTCCAAGAGACCCAGTACTTC. Its translation is CASSSDRVQETQYF. The whole variable domain, remainder taken from reference TRBV7-9 and TRBJ2-5, is DTGVSQNPRHKITKRGQNVTFRCDPISEHNRLYWYRQTLGQGPEFLTYFQNEAQLEKSRLLSDRFSAERPKGSFSTLEIQRTEQGDSAMYLCASSSDRVQETQYFGPGTRLLVL.